The 19 T cell receptor beta chains reported below all come from one sample, sequenced in a study of T cell repertoires in cytomegalovirus infection. These receptors lack a known antigen. One entry per CDR3 protein, called by TCRdb with MiXCR from the reads. Seen here are 640,000 or so distinct CDR3 sequences, around 35% observed once, and the top ten hold approximately 18%. The starting material was cultured PBMCs, obtained from culture after CMV antigen stimulation. The receptors originated from a human donor in good health (CMV status not recorded). Some clones in this sample may be carry-over from other donors' samples.

This clonotype was seen more than once but under ten times. The genes are TRBV27 and TRBJ2-3; 7 bases fit TRBD1. The CDR3 is 15 amino acids. V lost 5 bases, J lost 3 bases, and 8 bases stayed unmatched. Germline CDR1 is MNHEY and CDR2 is SMNVEV (reference sequence). CDR3 DNA sequence: TGTGCCAGCAGTGGGATAGGACAGGTTACAGATACGCAGTATTTT. This translates into CASSGIGQVTDTQYF.

This clonotype was seen ten or more times. The CDR3 sequence is CASSLLSGTASYEQYF. In DNA, the CDR3 is TGTGCCAGCAGCTTACTATCGGGGACAGCATCCTACGAGCAGTACTTC. The V and J genes are TRBV7-2 and TRBJ2-7, with 7 positions matching TRBD1. Per germline, CDR1 SGHTA and CDR2 FQGNSA. CDR3 length: 16 amino acids. Losses at the gene ends were 2 bases for V and 1 base for J; bases not matched to a gene: 8.

The chain links TRBV19 to TRBJ2-5, with no clear D. Between the trimmed V and J ends, which lost 1 base and 2 bases, there was a span of 11 bases. The CDR3 is 15 amino acids. Germline V CDR1 and CDR2: LNHDA, SQIVND (reference sequence). The CDR3 loop is CASSIASEFQETQYF. The CDR3 nucleotides read TGTGCCAGTAGTATAGCCTCAGAGTTTCAAGAGACCCAGTACTTC.

This clonotype was observed a few times. This sequence joins TRBV6-5 and TRBJ2-5; 9 bases are a match to TRBD2. Per the germline V gene, CDR1 is MNHEY and CDR2 is SVGAGI. This CDR3 has 17 amino acids. V trimming: 2 bases; J trimming: 4 bases; junction bases outside the gene matches: 11. CDR3 loop: CASSYRGREGLGETQYF. The CDR3 nucleotides read TGTGCCAGCAGTTACCGCGGGCGGGAGGGCCTAGGAGAGACCCAGTACTTC.

CDR3 sequence (DNA): TGTGCCAGCAGCGACCTCAGCAGAACCACTGAAGCTTTCTTT. Translated, it gives CASSDLSRTTEAFF. The chain recombines TRBV11-1 with TRBJ1-1; no clear D gene. Germline lookup yields CDR1 SGHAT and CDR2 FQDESV (reference sequence). The CDR3 runs 14 residues. Deletions cut 5 bases from V and 4 bases from J, with 14 bases between. The full variable domain, its missing parts supplied by reference TRBV11-1 and TRBJ1-1, is EAEVAQSPRYKITEKSQAVAFWCDPISGHATLYWYRQILGQGPELLVQFQDESVVDDSQLPKDRFSAERLKGVDSTLKIQPAELGDSAMYLCASSDLSRTTEAFFGQGTRLTVV.

This chain connects TRBV10-3 to TRBJ2-5; 11 bases match TRBD2. This CDR3 spans 15 amino acids. The trim removed 3 bases at V and 4 bases at J, leaving 4 bases unmatched. Germline V gives CDR1 ENHRY, CDR2 SYGVKD. The DNA for the CDR3 is TGTGCCATCAGTGATGGTAGCGGGGGGGGAGAGACCCAGTACTTC. Its translation is CAISDGSGGGETQYF.

The chain carries TRBV6-1 and TRBJ1-5; D may be TRBD1 (5 bases). With 5 bases removed from V and 5 bases from J, the gap between germline ends came to 16 bases. CDR1 is MNHNS, CDR2 SASEGT, per germline. The CDR3 covers 15 residues. For the CDR3, the DNA is TGTGCCAGCAGTATTGACGGGGGAGGGGATCAGCCCCAGCATTTT. Translation gives CASSIDGGGDQPQHF.

J is TRBJ2-3 and V is TRBV20-1; TRBD2 aligns across 12 bases. From germline, CDR1 is DFQATT and CDR2 SNEGSKA (reference sequence). The CDR3 length is 17 residues. With V trimmed by 3 bases and J by 2 bases, 9 bases remained unmatched. The CDR3 DNA reads as TGCAGTGCTAGGGCTAGCGGGGGGGCAAGAATCACAGATACGCAGTATTTT. Translating it yields CSARASGGARITDTQYF.

The chain joins TRBV24-1 to TRBJ2-7; TRBD1 aligns across 7 bases. This CDR3 comprises 15 residues. V was clipped by 3 bases and J by 4 bases; unmatched bases: 8. Germline values: CDR1 KGHDR, CDR2 SFDVKD. The CDR3 is CATSDPRDSSYEQYF. Written as DNA, the CDR3 is TGTGCCACCAGTGATCCCCGGGACAGCTCTTACGAGCAGTACTTC.

V usage is TRBV20-1 and J usage is TRBJ1-5, with D possibly TRBD1 on 5 matching bases. This CDR3 is built from 14 residues. Trimming stripped 1 base from V and 5 bases from J, with 12 bases between. Germline CDR1 reads DFQATT; CDR2 reads SNEGSKA (reference sequence). CDR3 sequence reads: CSARVSGTDQPQHF. The CDR3 nucleotides are TGCAGTGCTAGAGTTTCCGGGACGGATCAGCCCCAGCATTTT.

J is TRBJ1-1 and V is TRBV7-9; D not certain. Germline V gene data show CDR1 as SEHNR and CDR2 as FQNEAQ (reference sequence). The length of the CDR3 is 13 residues. V lost 6 bases, J lost 4 bases, and 12 bases lay in between. The CDR3 DNA follows: TGTGCCAGCAGACAAATAGGAATCACTGAAGCTTTCTTT. Translation: CASRQIGITEAFF.

The CDR3 spells CASSQPTGTRRYNEQFF. DNA of the CDR3: TGCGCCAGCAGCCAACCTACCGGGACTAGGAGATACAATGAGCAGTTCTTC. V is TRBV4-1 and J is TRBJ2-1, with 8 bases fitting TRBD2. The CDR3 has 17 residues. CDR1 is MGHRA and CDR2 is YSYEKL in the germline V gene. The ends lost 2 bases at V and 4 bases at J; junction bases unmatched: 10.

As concerns this clonotype: Relative to the germline gene, one junction end is altered; a read error may explain this. The rearrangement joins TRBV7-2 to TRBJ2-6; possibly TRBD1 or TRBD2 for D (5 bases each). The CDR3 is 13 residues long. In germline, CDR1 is SGHTA, CDR2 FQGNSA. CDR3 DNA sequence: TGTGCCATCAGCTTAGGGACCCCCAACGTCCTGACTTTC. Translating it yields CAISLGTPNVLTF.

This clonotype was counted only a few times. The chain is built from TRBV7-2 and TRBJ2-7; unclear D gene. CDR1 is SGHTA and CDR2 is FQGNSA in the germline V gene. This CDR3 is built from 13 residues. Trimming pared 3 bases from V and 3 bases from J, leaving 9 bases between. The CDR3 sequence: CASSLEMHYEQYF. The CDR3 DNA sequence: TGTGCCAGCAGCTTGGAGATGCACTACGAGCAGTACTTC.

J is TRBJ2-3 and V is TRBV4-3; TRBD2 might be the D (5 bases). The CDR3 covers 14 residues. Between the trimmed V and J ends, which lost 3 bases and 10 bases, there was a span of 17 bases. Germline V lookup: CDR1 LGHNA, CDR2 YSLEER. The CDR3 spells CASSQVDQIGAQYF. The CDR3 region has the DNA TGCGCCAGCAGCCAGGTGGACCAAATCGGGGCGCAGTATTTT.

Only a few counts were recorded for this clonotype. J is TRBJ2-5 and V is TRBV7-9; D is unresolved. Trimming removed 0 bases from V and 4 bases from J, with 9 bases in between. Per the germline V gene, CDR1 is SEHNR and CDR2 is FQNEAQ (reference sequence). The CDR3 covers 14 residues. For the CDR3, the DNA is TGTGCCAGCAGCTTAGCGGCAGATGGAGAGACCCAGTACTTC. Its translation: CASSLAADGETQYF.

The chain uses TRBV5-1 and TRBJ2-7; D may be TRBD1 or TRBD2 (5 bases each). There are 15 residues in the CDR3. Germline CDR1 SGHRS, CDR2 YFSETQ. V lost 3 bases to trimming and J lost 3 bases, with 16 bases between them. CDR3 sequence reads: CASSSGRAGLYEQYF. The CDR3 DNA sequence: TGCGCCAGCAGCTCTGGCAGGGCGGGTCTCTACGAGCAGTACTTC.

At least ten counts were recorded for this clonotype. The chain links TRBV7-2 to TRBJ2-5; weak D call: TRBD1 (6 bases). V was pared by 5 bases and J by 5 bases, with 12 bases between. The CDR3 runs to 13 residues. Germline V gene lookup returns CDR1 SGHTA and CDR2 FQGNSA. In nucleotides, the CDR3 is TGTGCCAGCAGCCCCCCAGGGGTGGAGACCCAGTACTTC. Its translation is CASSPPGVETQYF.

This chain joins TRBV20-1 and TRBJ2-3; 11 positions match TRBD2. Germline V gene data show CDR1 as DFQATT and CDR2 as SNEGSKA (reference sequence). Trimming took 6 bases from V and 2 from J; bases not matched to a gene: 13. This CDR3 spans 17 amino acids. For the CDR3, the DNA is TGCAGTGCATTCGGCCGGCCGGGACTAGCGGCCACAGATACGCAGTATTTT. It yields the protein CSAFGRPGLAATDTQYF.